This TCR beta chain was sequenced in a study of shared clonotypes between healthy human individuals (dated by TCRdb to the early 2020s). Background on the whole study: Two women and a few men aged 18 to 49 years were included in the cohort. For each donor, CD4 naive and CD4 memory were each run on three plates, CD8 naive on two plates, and CD8 memory on one plate. To estimate repertoire size and how much clonotype sharing occurs between individuals, the study deeply sequenced the blood TCR repertoires of roughly 5 healthy adults. To increase sequencing depth and limit assay-specific biases, different laboratories used diverse techniques to prepare libraries and sequence TCR repertoires. Each donor's leukapheresis produced roughly between roughly 0.85 and 10 billion PBMCs. Results the study describes overall, beyond this receptor: Compared with non-shared clonotypes, the clonotypes found in all four sorted-subset donors had higher generation probabilities. Only blood was sampled, and tissue TCR repertoires likely differ from those in blood. Incomplete sequencing was indicated by rarefaction of sorted-subset datasets, despite the large sequencing depth. Across a few donors, approximately 5% of naive CD4, roughly 3.8% of naive CD8, under 2.5% of memory CD4, and approximately 0.4% of memory CD8 clonotypes were shared. Larger estimated clonotype richness was generally found for naive subsets than for memory subsets. The small number of donors limited the genetic and exposure-history diversity represented. Pairwise subsampling led to the expectation that sequencing depth would affect the degree of clonotype sharing among donors.

The germline V gene (reference sequence) gives CDR1 as SEHNR and CDR2 as FQNEAQ. V drops 6 bases and J drops 7 bases, leaving 15 bases in between. The CDR3 starts with the cysteine, ends with the phenylalanine, and has 14 residues. Only the CDR3 region is kept as DNA, spanning 42 bases read in frame from base 1. Using the deep immunoSEQ assay, multiplex PCR amplified TCR CDR3 regions from genomic DNA. Extracted genomic DNA from each cell subset was distributed evenly across all wells of several immunoSEQ 96-well plates, and each plate was treated as a replicate. For sorted subsets, each replicate PCR was loaded with around 200 ng genomic DNA, equivalent to 30,000 to 35,000 T cell genomes. Purified libraries were measured with a Qubit 3.0 fluorometer, size-checked on a Bioanalyzer 2100, and measured again with the KAPA Library Quantification kit. A separate single-read 150-cycle Illumina NextSeq 550 flow cell was used to sequence each immunoSEQ 96-well plate. The authors processed their data as follows. Because only junctional sequences without quality scores were contained in the immunoSEQ output, filtering matching that applied to full-length reads could not be performed. Sequences were annotated with PyIR, a Python wrapper for IgBLAST v1.9, and V/J genes and CDR3 were assigned using IMGT germline references. Reads with weak V/J assignments (E-value above 1e-6), missing CDR3, stop codons, out-of-frame junctions, or ambiguous translated residues were removed. V3J clonotypes were defined by identical inferred V gene, J gene, and CDR3 amino acid sequence. The percentage overlap between two repertoires was calculated by dividing the number of shared unique clonotypes by the size of the smaller repertoire. RTK rarefaction, the Chao1 estimator, and Recon v2.1 estimates of unobserved clonotypes were used to assess repertoire richness. For all TCRbeta clonotypes obtained by the gDNA method from several donors, generation probabilities were computed with OLGA. The source is immuneACCESS, and TCRdb retained only in-frame sequences with V and J called. Part of the clones is not carried over; for the studies checked, unresolved V genes explain less than half of this, and the remainder is unexplained. The V and J calls and the clone size are those of that table, but D and trimming were determined from the DNA. Recorded for this sample are over 95,000 clones; 68% of them occurred a single time. The ten largest clonotypes hold about 22% of the sample.

The donors were healthy, HIV-negative adults who had no recently reported acute infections or vaccinations. Every donor was a Caucasian adult living in Nashville, Tennessee, USA. CD8 memory samples combined magnetically selected CD45RO+ cells with CCR7-negative CD45RA+ effector memory (TemRA) cells. Blood was obtained by leukapheresis, after which PBMCs were separated by Ficoll-Histopaque density gradient centrifugation and cryopreserved in liquid nitrogen vapor phase. Analytical flow cytometry was used to check the purity and quantity of each magnetically sorted T cell population. Each sorted fraction had its genomic DNA isolated and then quantified by UV absorbance on a Nanodrop 2000c. Concerning this clone itself: The antigen it binds to is not known. Per-base quality was not reported, and no clone a single base away is much larger than it.

The source of this sequence is a woman aged 25-40 years in good health. Sample: memory CD8+ T cells sorted from blood. The cell subset or site label here, explained by the study, means: CD45RO+ cells pooled with CCR7-negative TemRA cells. This receptor chain uses TRBV7-9 and TRBJ2-2, with the D gene uncertain. The nucleotides read TGTGCCAGCAGAGGCGTCGTCTGGATCGGGGAGCTGTTTTTT. Its protein is CASRGVVWIGELFF.